A single sample gave rise to the 27 T cell receptor beta chains below, sequenced in a study of beta chain features in type 1 diabetes (dated by TCRdb to the late 2010s). The method was the immunoSEQ multiplex PCR assay. The High Capacity cDNA Reverse Transcription Kit was used to reverse transcribe all of the isolated RNA, meaning that expressed TCRB transcripts were what got sequenced. Entries here come from immuneACCESS through TCRdb and include only in-frame sequences with V and J called. Some clones fail to appear in such tables; in the studies checked, an unresolved V gene covers under half of the shortfall, and the cause of the remainder is unknown. Counted in this sample were fewer than 550,000 clones; approximately 10% of them appeared once. The leading ten clones occupy approximately 0.045% of the sample. Source material: naive CD4+ T cells from blood. Read against the paper, the sample's cell subset or site label means: true naive CD4+ T cells. All receptors come from a woman aged 18-29 years in good health.

V gene TRBV7-6 combines with J gene TRBJ2-3; no clear D. The CDR3 has 14 amino acids. V was trimmed by 5 bases and J by 1 base, leaving 10 bases between them. CDR1 is SGHVS, CDR2 FNYEAQ, per germline. CDR3: CASSRPAGTDTQYF. The CDR3 bases are TGTGCCAGCAGCCGTCCCGCAGGCACAGATACGCAGTATTTT. The whole variable domain, filled in from reference TRBV7-6 and TRBJ2-3, reads GAGVSQSPRYKVTKRGQDVALRCDPISGHVSLYWYRQALGQGPEFLTYFNYEAQQDKSGLPNDRFSAERPEGSISTLTIQRTEQRDSAMYRCASSRPAGTDTQYFGPGTRLTVL.

This clone was seen a few times. The CDR3 region has the DNA TGTGCCAGCAGCCACCGAAATTCACCCCTCCACTTT. The encoded protein is CASSHRNSPLHF. V usage is TRBV7-6 and J usage is TRBJ1-6, with no clear D. Trimming took off 5 bases at V and 7 bases at J, with 6 bases between the two ends. Germline V lookup: CDR1 SGHVS, CDR2 FNYEAQ. This CDR3 has 12 amino acids.

The rearrangement joins TRBV4-1 to TRBJ2-5; no reliable D call. V gave up 6 bases and J gave up 1 base, with 15 bases separating them. The CDR3 contains 15 residues. The V gene's germline CDR1 is MGHRA and CDR2 YSYEKL. Here the CDR3 reads CASSLGWTAQETQYF. CDR3 DNA: TGCGCCAGCAGTCTGGGGTGGACGGCCCAAGAGACCCAGTACTTC.

The chain couples TRBV5-4 to TRBJ2-1; a possible D gene is TRBD2 (6 bases). V gave up 4 bases and J gave up 2 bases, with 10 bases separating them. The CDR3 spans 14 residues. Germline V gene sequence: CDR1 SGHNT, CDR2 YYREEE (reference sequence). CDR3 residues: CASSPGLTYNEQFF. In DNA, the CDR3 is TGTGCCAGCAGCCCGGGACTTACCTACAATGAGCAGTTCTTC.

The chain combines TRBV9 with TRBJ2-3; TRBD1 agrees at 9 bases. Germline V CDR1 and CDR2: SGDLS, YYNGEE. Trimming cost V 3 bases and J 5 bases; bases outside gene matches: 10. The CDR3 is 16 residues long. This chain's CDR3 is CASSAQGATQKDTQYF. The CDR3 DNA is TGTGCCAGCAGCGCACAGGGGGCTACCCAGAAAGATACGCAGTATTTT.

The genes are TRBV5-1 and TRBJ2-7; 9 positions match TRBD1. This CDR3 has 13 amino acids. The germline V gene encodes CDR1 SGHRS and CDR2 YFSETQ. The V and J ends lost 4 bases and 4 bases, in that order; junction bases with no gene match: 3. CDR3 amino acids: CASSTGQGYEQYF. The CDR3 bases are TGCGCCAGCAGCACGGGACAGGGATACGAGCAGTACTTC. Supplemented by reference TRBV5-1 and TRBJ2-7, the full variable domain reads KAGVTQTPRYLIKTRGQQVTLSCSPISGHRSVSWYQQTPGQGLQFLFEYFSETQRNKGNFPGRFSGRQFSNSRSEMNVSTLELGDSALYLCASSTGQGYEQYFGPGTRLTVT.

The V gene is TRBV30, the J gene TRBJ1-5; D call uncertain. V dropped 5 bases and J dropped 5 bases, with 13 bases sitting between them. The germline V gene has CDR1 GTSNPN and CDR2 SVGIG (reference sequence). The CDR3 extends over 13 amino acids. CDR3 residues: CAWSARSDQPQHF. CDR3 nucleotides: TGTGCCTGGTCGGCCCGTTCGGATCAGCCCCAGCATTTT.

As to this clone: The identical CDR3 is also encoded by other nucleotide sequences in the sample. The chain uses TRBV18 and TRBJ1-5; TRBD1 matches 7 bases. The germline CDR1 and CDR2 sequences are KGHSH and LQKENI. V was pared by 4 bases and J by 1 base, with 1 base of the junction left unmatched. The CDR3 covers 14 residues. The CDR3 spells CASSLTGSNQPQHF. The CDR3 DNA reads as TGTGCCAGCTCACTGACAGGGAGCAATCAGCCCCAGCATTTT.

The chain has TRBV25-1 and TRBJ2-7, with D unclear. Germline V CDR1 and CDR2: MGHDK, SYGVNS. This CDR3 spans 14 amino acids. V was clipped by 3 bases and J by 0 bases, with 9 bases between them. CDR3 in DNA: TGTGCCAGCAGTGACAGGTTGAACTCCTACGAGCAGTACTTC. Encoded protein: CASSDRLNSYEQYF.

The chain is built from TRBV7-2 and TRBJ2-5, with 10 bases fitting TRBD2. The CDR3 covers 15 residues. J was trimmed by 4 bases and V by 2 bases; bases with no gene match: 4. Germline CDR1 and CDR2: SGHTA and FQGNSA. Written as DNA, the CDR3 is TGTGCCAGCAGCTTACAGCGGGGGGGCTCAGAGACCCAGTACTTC. Translation gives CASSLQRGGSETQYF.

This clone came up a few times. CDR3 residues: CASSSAPTGELFF. The CDR3 bases are TGTGCCAGCAGCTCCGCCCCGACCGGGGAGCTGTTTTTT. This rearrangement joins TRBV7-3 to TRBJ2-2; D gene ambiguous. Germline values: CDR1 SGHTA, CDR2 FQGTGA. V lost 4 bases and J 5 bases, leaving 8 bases between the germline ends. The CDR3 has 13 amino acids.

The sample holds many counts of this clone. The rearrangement uses TRBV29-1 and TRBJ1-2, with TRBD1 matching over 7 bases. This CDR3 contains 11 residues. Per germline, CDR1 SQVTM and CDR2 ANQGSEA. Germline trimming cut 5 bases from V and 12 bases from J; bases unmatched to any gene: 9. CDR3 in amino acids: CSVFRQGGHTF. The CDR3 DNA sequence: TGCAGCGTTTTTAGACAGGGCGGACACACCTTC.

This clone was detected many times. This sample includes further DNA sequences coding for the same CDR3. The rearrangement uses TRBV9 and TRBJ2-6, with D unclear. The CDR3 contains 13 residues. With 2 bases removed from V and 1 base from J, the gap between germline ends came to 1 base. Germline assignment: CDR1 SGDLS and CDR2 YYNGEE. In DNA form, the CDR3 reads TGTGCCAGCAGCGTTTCTGGGGCCAACGTCCTGACTTTC. Amino acids: CASSVSGANVLTF.

CDR3 DNA sequence: TGTGCCAGCAGCGTACTCCCAGGGGGCGGGAGCTCTGAAGCTTTCTTT. Protein product: CASSVLPGGGSSEAFF. The rearrangement uses TRBV9 and TRBJ1-1; TRBD1 agrees at 8 bases. The CDR3 length is 16 residues. The V gene end was trimmed by 1 base and the J gene end by 6 bases; junction bases not matched to a gene: 11. In germline, CDR1 is SGDLS, CDR2 YYNGEE.

This clone showed up just a few times. The V call is TRBV4-3, the J call TRBJ1-2, with 7 bases lining up with TRBD1. The CDR3 is 15 amino acids. Germline loops: CDR1 LGHNA, CDR2 YSLEER. After removal of 4 bases from V and 4 bases from J, the junction contained 9 bases not matched to a gene. The CDR3 region is CASSRNRGEGYGYTF. The CDR3 DNA reads TGCGCCAGCAGCCGGAACAGGGGCGAAGGCTATGGCTACACCTTC.

The genes are TRBV15 and TRBJ1-4, with D perhaps matching TRBD1 (6 bases). Deletions cut 2 bases from V and 8 bases from J, with 6 bases between. Germline CDR1 and CDR2: LNHNV and YYDKDF (reference sequence). CDR3 length equals 12 residues. As DNA, the CDR3 is TGTGCCACCAGCAGACAGGGGGAAAAACTGTTTTTT. Protein sequence: CATSRQGEKLFF.

V is TRBV9 and J is TRBJ2-5; D is possibly TRBD2 (5 bases). This CDR3 contains 14 residues. Between the trimmed V and J ends, which lost 2 bases and 3 bases, there was a span of 11 bases. Germline CDR1 SGDLS, CDR2 YYNGEE. The CDR3 loop reads CASSVLVGKETQYF. The CDR3 DNA follows: TGTGCCAGCAGCGTCCTAGTCGGGAAAGAGACCCAGTACTTC.

This clone occurred a few times. The same CDR3 arises from other DNA sequences in this sample as well. V and J are TRBV7-3 and TRBJ2-3; D is perhaps TRBD1 (6 bases). This CDR3 has 14 residues. Trimming removed 2 bases from V and 1 base from J, with 7 bases in between. Germline values: CDR1 SGHTA, CDR2 FQGTGA. The CDR3 protein is CASSLAGGTDTQYF. In DNA form, the CDR3 reads TGTGCCAGCAGCTTAGCAGGGGGCACAGATACGCAGTATTTT.

This chain joins TRBV4-1 and TRBJ1-2; D gene unclear. CDR1 is MGHRA, CDR2 YSYEKL, per germline. V shed 1 base and J shed 3 bases, with 12 bases lying between them. CDR3 size: 15 residues. In nucleotides, the CDR3 is TGCGCCAGCAGCCAAGGGGGAGGGTCCCACTATGGCTACACCTTC. Protein sequence: CASSQGGGSHYGYTF.

In its sample, this clone was seen a few times. The chain recombines TRBV5-4 with TRBJ2-7; D remains unclear. V was cut by 2 bases and J by 0 bases, with 9 bases left in between. CDR1 SGHNT and CDR2 YYREEE come from the germline V gene (reference sequence). The CDR3 is 14 residues long. CDR3 sequence reads: CASSFGRSSYEQYF. The DNA for the CDR3 is TGTGCCAGCAGCTTTGGTAGGAGCTCCTACGAGCAGTACTTC.

This clone was detected a few times. The J gene is TRBJ2-1, the V gene TRBV4-1, with TRBD1 matching 8 bases. Trimming at V came to 3 bases and at J to 9 bases, leaving 10 bases not matched to a gene. The CDR3 runs 15 residues. The germline V gene has CDR1 MGHRA and CDR2 YSYEKL. CDR3 bases: TGCGCCAGCAGCCAGGATGACAGGGGTTTTGGTGAGCAGTTCTTC. Translated, it gives CASSQDDRGFGEQFF.

This clone was detected a few times. The J gene is TRBJ2-1, the V gene TRBV14; the match to TRBD1 covers 7 bases. The trim removed 3 bases at V and 14 bases at J, leaving 4 bases unmatched. Germline CDR1 SGHDN, CDR2 FVKESK. CDR3 length equals 11 residues. The chain's CDR3 is CASSQQGVKFF. The CDR3 DNA sequence: TGTGCCAGCAGCCAGCAGGGGGTGAAGTTCTTC. The full variable domain, in which reference TRBV14 and TRBJ2-1 provide the parts outside the CDR3, is EAGVTQFPSHSVIEKGQTVTLRCDPISGHDNLYWYRRVMGKEIKFLLHFVKESKQDESGMPNNRFLAERTGGTYSTLKVQPAELEDSGVYFCASSQQGVKFFGPGTRLTVL.

This chain links TRBV4-2 with TRBJ2-2; D perhaps matches TRBD2 (5 bases). The CDR3 contains 14 residues. The germline V gene has CDR1 LGHNA and CDR2 YNFKEQ. Trimming cost V 3 bases and J 4 bases, with 9 bases left between them. This CDR3 is CASSHRTSTGELFF. DNA of the CDR3: TGTGCCAGCAGCCACCGCACTAGCACCGGGGAGCTGTTTTTT.

The V and J genes are TRBV20-1 and TRBJ2-5, with a possible D match to TRBD1 (6 bases). V gave up 4 bases and J gave up 4 bases, with 7 bases separating them. The CDR3 has 11 residues. Germline lookup yields CDR1 DFQATT and CDR2 SNEGSKA (reference sequence). In DNA, the CDR3 is TGCAGTGCTATACAGGGAGAGACCCAGTACTTC. This gives the protein CSAIQGETQYF.

This clone appeared a few times. The rearrangement uses TRBV28 and TRBJ1-2; the D is unclear. Trimming took off 6 bases at V and 0 bases at J, with 8 bases between the two ends. The CDR3 is 13 residues long. The germline CDR1 and CDR2 sequences are MDHEN and SYDVKM. CDR3 DNA sequence: TGTGCCAGCAGGCCGACACCTAACTATGGCTACACCTTC. Residues: CASRPTPNYGYTF.

This clone has just a few counts. The chain has TRBV6-5 and TRBJ2-1; D not resolved. Trimming took off 5 bases at V and 6 bases at J, with 11 bases between the two ends. The germline V gene has CDR1 MNHEY and CDR2 SVGAGI. The CDR3 loop spans 13 amino acids. This chain's CDR3 is CASSIRQTNEQFF. The DNA of the CDR3 is TGTGCCAGCAGTATTCGACAAACCAATGAGCAGTTCTTC.

This clone was seen more than once but under ten times. This chain joins TRBV7-3 and TRBJ2-1, with a tentative D call TRBD2 (6 bases). Trimming stripped 2 bases from V and 3 bases from J, with 11 bases between. Germline V gene sequence: CDR1 SGHTA, CDR2 FQGTGA. This CDR3 region has 15 residues. In nucleotides, the CDR3 is TGTGCCAGCAGCTTACGTAGCGGTATCTACAATGAGCAGTTCTTC. Protein product: CASSLRSGIYNEQFF.